This T cell receptor beta chain appears in the sequencing data of a study of cytomegalovirus exposure and HLA in healthy donors. The PCR was carried out with 60 Vbeta primers and 13 Jbeta primers. Per the authors' pipeline: In a later analysis, 10 million to 11 million of about 80 million unique beta chains occurred in at least two donors. Some clones are missing from TCRdb's copy, which holds only in-frame ones; the method was immunoSEQ multiplex PCR. V and J calls and clone size follow that table, whereas D and trimming were derived from the DNA. Of over 70,000 clones in the sample, around 68% were seen once. Study-level points and caveats: TRBV6-2, TRBV6-3 and some other V segments were excluded as indistinguishable. According to reports, the classifier identified cytomegalovirus status with high specificity and sensitivity. Across donors, presence/absence analyses took sequencing depth to be roughly uniform.

Note on this clone: Antigen: not known.

The CDR3 consists of 14 residues. With 3 bases clipped from V and 5 bases from J, the junction kept 6 bases outside the gene matches. Germline CDR1 and CDR2: SGHVS and FNYEAQ. The genes are TRBV7-6 and TRBJ1-1; 7 bases are a match to TRBD1. The TCR sequence derives from a man in his thirties or forties in good health and CMV-seropositive. The sample comprised PBMCs. CDR3 bases: TGTGCCAGCAGCTTTGGGCAGGGGGTGACTGAAGCTTTCTTT. It is translated as CASSFGQGVTEAFF.